This T cell receptor (beta chain) derives from a study of blood T cell repertoires in COVID-19. Looking at the study overall: The United States, Italy and Spain were the sources of the acute and convalescent COVID-19 samples. Sources were T cells, B-cell-depleted T cells, or PBMCs; the material itself was cDNA or gDNA.

Trimming took 2 bases from V and 1 from J, leaving 5 bases between them. Looked up from germline, CDR1 is MDHEN and CDR2 is SYDVKM. This CDR3 contains 13 residues. Original methodology: Nucleated cell counts were estimated from reference gene primer amplification. TCRdb's copy holds only in-frame clones and misses some; the assay was immunoSEQ multiplex PCR. Clone size and V and J calls were adopted from that table, with D and trimming inferred from the DNA. Of 110,000 or so clones listed, less than 90% were seen once; the top ten hold approximately 8%. The origin of this receptor is a man between 70 and 80 years old who had recovered from COVID-19. Source material: peripheral blood. J is TRBJ2-5 and V is TRBV28; weak D call: TRBD2 (5 bases). CDR3 sequence reads: CASSLRGQETQYF. CDR3 in DNA: TGTGCCAGCAGTTTACGGGGCCAAGAGACCCAGTACTTC. The variable domain in full, with the rest retrieved from reference TRBV28 and TRBJ2-5, is DVKVTQSSRYLVKRTGEKVFLECVQDMDHENMFWYRQDPGLGLRLIYFSYDVKMKEKGDIPEGYSVSREKKERFSLILESASTNQTSMYLCASSLRGQETQYFGPGTRLLVL.